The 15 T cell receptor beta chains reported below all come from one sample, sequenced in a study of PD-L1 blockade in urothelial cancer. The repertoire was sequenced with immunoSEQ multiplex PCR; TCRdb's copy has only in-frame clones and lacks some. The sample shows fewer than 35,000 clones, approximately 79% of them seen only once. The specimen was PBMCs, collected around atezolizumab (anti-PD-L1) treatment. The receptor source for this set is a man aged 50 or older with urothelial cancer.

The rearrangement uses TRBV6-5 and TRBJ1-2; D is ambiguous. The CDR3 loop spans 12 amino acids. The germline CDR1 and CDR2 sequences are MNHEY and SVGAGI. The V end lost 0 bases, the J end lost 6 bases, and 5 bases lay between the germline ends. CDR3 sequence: CASSYSADGYTF. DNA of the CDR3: TGTGCCAGCAGTTACTCGGCCGATGGCTACACCTTC.

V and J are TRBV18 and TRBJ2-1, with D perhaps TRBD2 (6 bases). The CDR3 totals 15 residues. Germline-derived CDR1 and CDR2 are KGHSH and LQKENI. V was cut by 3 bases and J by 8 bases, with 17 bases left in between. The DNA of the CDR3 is TGTGCCAGCTCACCGGGGATCAGAGGCGGGGATGAGCAGTTCTTC. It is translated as CASSPGIRGGDEQFF. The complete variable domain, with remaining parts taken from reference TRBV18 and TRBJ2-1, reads NAGVMQNPRHLVRRRGQEARLRCSPMKGHSHVYWYRQLPEEGLKFMVYLQKENIIDESGMPKERFSAEFPKEGPSILRIQQVVRGDSAAYFCASSPGIRGGDEQFFGPGTRLTVL.

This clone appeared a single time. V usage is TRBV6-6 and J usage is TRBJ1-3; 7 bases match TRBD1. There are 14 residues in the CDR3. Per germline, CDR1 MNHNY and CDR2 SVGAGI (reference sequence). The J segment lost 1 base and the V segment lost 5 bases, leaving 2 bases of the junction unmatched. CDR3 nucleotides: TGTGCCAGCAGTCCAGGGGGTTCTGGAAACACCATATATTTT. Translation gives CASSPGGSGNTIYF.

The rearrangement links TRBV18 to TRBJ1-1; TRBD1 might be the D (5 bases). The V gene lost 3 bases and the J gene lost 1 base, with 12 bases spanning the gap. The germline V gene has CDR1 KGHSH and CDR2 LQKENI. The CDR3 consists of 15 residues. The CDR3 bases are TGTGCCAGCTCACCGGCTGGCAGGGCGAACACTGAAGCTTTCTTT. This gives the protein CASSPAGRANTEAFF. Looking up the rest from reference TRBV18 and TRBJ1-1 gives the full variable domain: NAGVMQNPRHLVRRRGQEARLRCSPMKGHSHVYWYRQLPEEGLKFMVYLQKENIIDESGMPKERFSAEFPKEGPSILRIQQVVRGDSAAYFCASSPAGRANTEAFFGQGTRLTVV.

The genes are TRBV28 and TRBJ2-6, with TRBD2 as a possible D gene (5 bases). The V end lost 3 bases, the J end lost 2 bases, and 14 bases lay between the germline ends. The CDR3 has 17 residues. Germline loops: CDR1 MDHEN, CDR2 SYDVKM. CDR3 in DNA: TGTGCCAGCAGTTTTTCTCGGGGAAAAGCTGGGGCCAACGTCCTGACTTTC. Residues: CASSFSRGKAGANVLTF.

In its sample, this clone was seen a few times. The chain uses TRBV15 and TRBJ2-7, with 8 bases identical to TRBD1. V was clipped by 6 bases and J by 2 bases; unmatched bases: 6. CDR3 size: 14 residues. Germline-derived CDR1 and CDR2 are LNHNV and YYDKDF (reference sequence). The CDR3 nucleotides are TGTGCCACCAGGGCAGCAGGGGGCACCTACGAGCAGTACTTC. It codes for CATRAAGGTYEQYF.

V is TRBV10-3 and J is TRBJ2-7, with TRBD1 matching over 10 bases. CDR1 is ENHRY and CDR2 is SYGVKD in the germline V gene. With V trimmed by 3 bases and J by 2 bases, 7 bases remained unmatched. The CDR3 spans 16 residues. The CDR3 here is CAISDSLGQGAYEQYF. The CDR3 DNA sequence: TGTGCCATCAGTGATTCCCTAGGACAGGGGGCCTACGAGCAGTACTTC.

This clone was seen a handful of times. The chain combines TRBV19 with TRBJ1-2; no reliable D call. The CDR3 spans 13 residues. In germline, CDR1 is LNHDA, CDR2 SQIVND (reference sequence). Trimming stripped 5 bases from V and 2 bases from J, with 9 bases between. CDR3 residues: CASSGTRNYGYTF. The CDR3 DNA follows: TGTGCCAGTAGTGGAACCAGGAACTATGGCTACACCTTC.

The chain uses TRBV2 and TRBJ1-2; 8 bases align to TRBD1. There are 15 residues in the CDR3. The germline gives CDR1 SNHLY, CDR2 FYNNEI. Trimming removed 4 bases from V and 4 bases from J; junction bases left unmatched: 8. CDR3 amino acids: CASSARTGGIYGYTF. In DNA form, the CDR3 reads TGTGCCAGCAGTGCTCGAACAGGGGGGATCTATGGCTACACCTTC.

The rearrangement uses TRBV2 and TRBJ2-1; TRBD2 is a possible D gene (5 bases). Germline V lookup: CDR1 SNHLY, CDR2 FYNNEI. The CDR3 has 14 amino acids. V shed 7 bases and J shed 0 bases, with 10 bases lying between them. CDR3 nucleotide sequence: TGTGCCAGCAAGGACTGGAACTCCTACAATGAGCAGTTCTTC. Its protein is CASKDWNSYNEQFF. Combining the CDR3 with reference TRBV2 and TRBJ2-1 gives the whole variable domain EPEVTQTPSHQVTQMGQEVILRCVPISNHLYFYWYRQILGQKVEFLVSFYNNEISEKSEIFDDQFSVERPDGSNFTLKIRSTKLEDSAMYFCASKDWNSYNEQFFGPGTRLTVL.

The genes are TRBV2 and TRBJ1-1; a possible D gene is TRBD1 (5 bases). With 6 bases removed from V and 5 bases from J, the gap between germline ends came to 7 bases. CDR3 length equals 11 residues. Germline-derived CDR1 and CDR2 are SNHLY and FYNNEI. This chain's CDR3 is CASREGTEAFF. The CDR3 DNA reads TGTGCCAGCAGGGAGGGGACTGAAGCTTTCTTT.

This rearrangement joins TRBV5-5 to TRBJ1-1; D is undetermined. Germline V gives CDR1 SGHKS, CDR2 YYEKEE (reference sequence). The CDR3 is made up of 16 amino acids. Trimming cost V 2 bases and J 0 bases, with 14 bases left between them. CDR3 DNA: TGTGCCAGCAGCTTATCGGCAGTCGACATGAACACTGAAGCTTTCTTT. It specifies CASSLSAVDMNTEAFF.

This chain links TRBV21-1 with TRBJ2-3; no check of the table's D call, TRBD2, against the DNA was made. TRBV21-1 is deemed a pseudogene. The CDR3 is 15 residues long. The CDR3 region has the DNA TGTGCCAGCAGCCCCCCACTCGTTGTCACAGATACGCAGTATTTT. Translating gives CASSPPLVVTDTQYF.

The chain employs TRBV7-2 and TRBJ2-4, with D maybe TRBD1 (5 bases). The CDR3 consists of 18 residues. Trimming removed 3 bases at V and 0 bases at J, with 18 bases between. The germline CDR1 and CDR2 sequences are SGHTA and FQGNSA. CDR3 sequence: CASSFSPGPFLAKNIQYF. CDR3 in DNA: TGTGCCAGCAGCTTTTCGCCAGGGCCATTCCTAGCCAAAAACATTCAGTACTTC. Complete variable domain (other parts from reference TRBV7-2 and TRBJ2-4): GAGVSQSPSNKVTEKGKDVELRCDPISGHTALYWYRQSLGQGLEFLIYFQGNSAPDKSGLPSDRFSAERTGGSVSTLTIQRTQQEDSAVYLCASSFSPGPFLAKNIQYFGAGTRLSVL.

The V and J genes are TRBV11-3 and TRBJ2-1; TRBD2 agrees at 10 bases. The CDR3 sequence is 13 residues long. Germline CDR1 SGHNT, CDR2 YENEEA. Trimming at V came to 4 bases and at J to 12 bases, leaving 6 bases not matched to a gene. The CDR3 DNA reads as TGTGCCAGCAGCTCCAGACTAGCGGGTGGGCAGTTCTTC. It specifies CASSSRLAGGQFF.